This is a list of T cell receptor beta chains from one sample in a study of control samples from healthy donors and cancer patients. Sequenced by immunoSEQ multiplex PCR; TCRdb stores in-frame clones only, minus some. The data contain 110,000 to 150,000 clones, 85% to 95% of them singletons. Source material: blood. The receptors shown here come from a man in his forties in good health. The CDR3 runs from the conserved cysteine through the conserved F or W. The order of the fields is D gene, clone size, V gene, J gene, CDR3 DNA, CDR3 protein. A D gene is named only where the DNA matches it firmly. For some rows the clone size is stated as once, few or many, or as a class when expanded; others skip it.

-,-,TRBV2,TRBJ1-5,TGTGCCAGCGTTGAGGGACGGGGGGTTAATCAGCCCCAGCATTTT,CASVEGRGVNQPQHF
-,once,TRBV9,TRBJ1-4,TGTGCCAGCAGCGTAGGGGTTAGGGGGTCGGCAGAAAAACTGTTTTTT,CASSVGVRGSAEKLFF
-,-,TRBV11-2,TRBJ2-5,TGTGCCAGCAGCTTTGGTGGGGGGGCTGGACAAGAGACCCAGTACTTC,CASSFGGGAGQETQYF
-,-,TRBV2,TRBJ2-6,TGTGCCAGCAGTCAAACCGGGGGTTCTTTTAACGTCCTGACTTTC,CASSQTGGSFNVLTF
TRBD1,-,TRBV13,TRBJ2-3,TGTGCCAGCAGCTTAGAGGGACAGCGAGATACGCAGTATTTT,CASSLEGQRDTQYF
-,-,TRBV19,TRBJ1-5,TGTGCCAGTAGTGAAGGGTTTAGCAATCAGCCCCAGCATTTT,CASSEGFSNQPQHF
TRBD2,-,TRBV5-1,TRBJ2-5,TGCGCCAGCAGCTCCAACGGGGGGGCCATACAAGAGACCCAGTACTTC,CASSSNGGAIQETQYF
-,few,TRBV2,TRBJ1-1,TGTGCCAGCAGTGCAAGGAACACTGAAGCTTTCTTT,CASSARNTEAFF
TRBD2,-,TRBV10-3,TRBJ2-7,TGTGCCATCACGACCCAGCCGGGAGGCATGGGCGAGCAGTACTTC,CAITTQPGGMGEQYF
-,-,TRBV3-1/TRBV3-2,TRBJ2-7,TGTGCCAGCAGCCAAGAGGGCAGCTCCTACGAGCAGTACTTC,CASSQEGSSYEQYF
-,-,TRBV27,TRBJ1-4,TGTGCCAGCACCTCCTGGCGAACTAATGAAAAACTGTTTTTT,CASTSWRTNEKLFF
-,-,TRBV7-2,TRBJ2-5,TGTGCCAGCAGCCCCCGGACCGAGGGGACCCAGTACTTC,CASSPRTEGTQYF
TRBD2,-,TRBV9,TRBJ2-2,TGTGCCAGCAGCGGGACTAGCGGGGGTACCGGGGAGCTGTTTTTT,CASSGTSGGTGELFF
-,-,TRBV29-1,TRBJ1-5,TGCAGCGTGGCGTGGGGCAAGCGCAGCAATCAGCCCCAGCATTTT,CSVAWGKRSNQPQHF
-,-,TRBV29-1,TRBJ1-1,TGCAGCGTTTTTGGGGCCACTGAAGCTTTCTTT,CSVFGATEAFF
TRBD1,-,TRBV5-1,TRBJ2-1,TGCGCCAGCAGCTATGGGGGACAGAGCTCCTACAATGAGCAGTTCTTC,CASSYGGQSSYNEQFF
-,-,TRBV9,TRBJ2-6,TGTGCCAGCAGCGTAGTTAAGGAAGGGAGCTCTGGGGCCAACGTCCTGACTTTC,CASSVVKEGSSGANVLTF
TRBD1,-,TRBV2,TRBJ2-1,TGTGCCAGCAGTGAAGCATGGACAGGGGGCAATGAGCAGTTCTTC,CASSEAWTGGNEQFF
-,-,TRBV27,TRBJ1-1,TGTGCCAGCAGTTCCTCAGGGGCTGAAGCTTTCTTT,CASSSSGAEAFF
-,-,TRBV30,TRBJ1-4,TGTGCCTGGAGTGGGCCTGCAGCCTGGAAACTGTTTTTT,CAWSGPAAWKLFF
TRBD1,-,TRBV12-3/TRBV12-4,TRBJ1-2,TGTGCCAGCAGTCCGACAGGGTCCTATGGCTACACCTTC,CASSPTGSYGYTF
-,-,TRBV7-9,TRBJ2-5,TGTGCCAGCAGCTTAAATGAACAGCAAGAGACCCAGTACTTC,CASSLNEQQETQYF
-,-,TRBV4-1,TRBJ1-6,TGCGCCAGCAGCCAAGTCGGCAGGTATAATTCACCCCTCCACTTT,CASSQVGRYNSPLHF
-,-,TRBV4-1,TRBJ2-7,TGCGCCAGCAGCCCTGGGGGCGAGCAGTACTTC,CASSPGGEQYF
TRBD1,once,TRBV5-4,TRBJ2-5,TGTGCCAGCAGCCATTCAGGGGGCCGGGGAGAGACCCAGTACTTC,CASSHSGGRGETQYF
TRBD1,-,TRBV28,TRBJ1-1,TGTGCCAGCAGAACCACGCCAGGGGGAGGGATGAACACTGAAGCTTTCTTT,CASRTTPGGGMNTEAFF
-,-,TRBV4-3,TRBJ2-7,TGCACCAGCAGCCTTGCCGCAACCGGGACGGGGAACTACGAGCAGTACTTC,CTSSLAATGTGNYEQYF